Presented here are 30 T cell receptor beta chains from one specimen sequenced in a study of regulatory T cells in long-lasting Graves disease. Time point in this sample: newly diagnosed GD, antithyroid drugs for less than 3 months. After RNA was extracted from PBMCs, the TCR library was made from it. According to the study, TCR beta libraries were built with iRepertoire HTBI primers and CDR3-region Arm-PCR. TCRdb reprocessed the multiplex PCR reads with MiXCR, giving one entry per CDR3 protein. The table lists 450,000 to 600,000 distinct CDR3 sequences, around 15% of them singletons, with 12% in the top ten. This same sample was also part of a study on T cells in Graves' hyperthyroidism and ophthalmopathy.

The specimen comprised peripheral blood mononuclear cells (PBMCs), sampled at new diagnosis, from a patient treated with antithyroid drugs. The receptors here all came from a man aged 40-55 years with Graves disease.

As regards this clonotype: This may arise from a read error, as a much more abundant clone is one base away. The genes are TRBV12-3 or TRBV12-4 and TRBJ1-2; D is unclear. The CDR3 totals 12 residues. Trimming removed 5 bases from V and 9 bases from J, with 13 bases in between. CDR3 sequence reads: CASSGSFVRYTF. DNA of the CDR3: TGTGCCAGCAGTGGCAGTTTCGTACGCTACACCTTC.

The chain links TRBV19 to TRBJ1-1; D gene uncertain. This CDR3 contains 14 residues. Per germline, CDR1 LNHDA and CDR2 SQIVND (reference sequence). Trimming removed 7 bases from V and 2 bases from J, with 14 bases in between. The CDR3 DNA is TGTGCCAGTAAGGTTGGGCAGAGAAACACTGAAGCTTTCTTT. Protein product: CASKVGQRNTEAFF.

The sample holds many counts of this clonotype. The chain uses TRBV6-1 and TRBJ1-2; tentatively, D is TRBD1 (5 bases). CDR3 size: 15 residues. Trimming took off 6 bases at V and 0 bases at J, with 14 bases between the two ends. CDR1 is MNHNS and CDR2 is SASEGT in the germline V gene. The CDR3: CASRTTGAANYGYTF. The CDR3 DNA sequence: TGTGCCAGCAGAACTACCGGGGCCGCTAACTATGGCTACACCTTC.

This clonotype was observed many times. V and J are TRBV7-8 and TRBJ2-3; D might be TRBD2 (5 bases). CDR3 length equals 16 residues. Germline-derived CDR1 and CDR2 are SGHVS and FQNEAQ. Trimming cost V 1 base and J 2 bases, with 13 bases left between them. CDR3 DNA: TGTGCCAGCAGCTTAGAAGCTAGCCGCGCCACAGATACGCAGTATTTT. Translating it yields CASSLEASRATDTQYF.

The chain employs TRBV7-9 and TRBJ1-2, with D possibly being TRBD1 (5 bases). CDR1 and CDR2 from the germline V gene are SEHNR and FQNEAQ (reference sequence). The CDR3 has 13 amino acids. V gave up 3 bases and J gave up 4 bases, with 9 bases separating them. For the CDR3, the DNA is TGTGCCAGCAGCTTTGTAGGGGTCTATGGCTACACCTTC. This encodes CASSFVGVYGYTF.

In its sample, this clonotype was seen many times. V and J are TRBV28 and TRBJ2-3; TRBD2 aligns across 9 bases. V gave up 6 bases and J gave up 4 bases; unmatched junction bases: 14. Germline V CDR1 and CDR2: MDHEN, SYDVKM. The CDR3 contains 17 residues. This CDR3 reads CASSMTSGKRFADTQYF. The CDR3 nucleotides read TGTGCCAGCAGCATGACTAGCGGAAAGAGGTTCGCAGATACGCAGTATTTT.

As regards this clonotype: This clone may be a read error of a much larger clone one base away. This sequence joins TRBV11-2 and TRBJ2-7; TRBD2 matches at 7 bases. Unmatched junction bases numbered 13, after V lost 5 bases and J lost 3 bases. CDR3 length: 16 amino acids. Per the germline V gene, CDR1 is SGHAT and CDR2 is FQNNGV. As DNA, the CDR3 is TGTGCCAGCAGCCCCATGGGAGGGGACGGGTACTACGAGCAGTACTTC. Its protein is CASSPMGGDGYYEQYF.

This CDR3 is CASSFGTSAEQYF. Written as DNA, the CDR3 is TGTGCCAGCAGTTTTGGGACTAGCGCCGAGCAGTACTTC. The chain is built from TRBV27 and TRBJ2-7, with 10 bases lining up with TRBD2. The germline CDR1 and CDR2 sequences are MNHEY and SMNVEV (reference sequence). The trim removed 3 bases at V and 6 bases at J, leaving 2 bases unmatched. This CDR3 spans 13 amino acids.

This chain uses TRBV6-2 or TRBV6-3 with TRBJ1-6, with unresolved D. The CDR3 is 14 residues long. Germline values: CDR1 MNHEY, CDR2 SVGEGT. V lost 2 bases to trimming and J lost 10 bases, with 12 bases between them. CDR3 coding DNA: TGTGCCAGCAGTTACCCCGGGTTGGACTCACCCCTCCACTTT. Its translation is CASSYPGLDSPLHF.

This clonotype was seen at least ten times. This chain links TRBV20-1 with TRBJ1-5; D might be TRBD1 (5 bases). The CDR3 is 16 residues long. CDR1 DFQATT and CDR2 SNEGSKA come from the germline V gene (reference sequence). The V gene lost 2 bases and the J gene lost 0 bases, with 14 bases spanning the gap. Here the CDR3 reads CSARRTQGYSNQPQHF. The CDR3, as DNA: TGCAGTGCTAGAAGGACCCAGGGCTATAGCAATCAGCCCCAGCATTTT.

This clonotype was observed many times. The chain employs TRBV20-1 and TRBJ1-1; D gene ambiguous. CDR3 length: 12 residues. V was cut by 3 bases and J by 11 bases, with 16 bases left in between. Germline V gives CDR1 DFQATT, CDR2 SNEGSKA (reference sequence). DNA of the CDR3: TGCAGTGCTAGGTCTATTGGTAGGGCTGCTTTCTTT. Residues: CSARSIGRAAFF.

This chain links TRBV7-2 with TRBJ1-3, with D hard to call. CDR1 and CDR2 from the germline V gene are SGHTA and FQGNSA. The germline V and J ends were trimmed by 5 bases and 9 bases, with 17 bases remaining between them. There are 14 residues in the CDR3. Here the CDR3 reads CASSLNSDRGTIYF. The CDR3 region has the DNA TGTGCCAGCAGCCTGAACAGTGACCGAGGCACCATATATTTT.

This rearrangement joins TRBV3-1 to TRBJ2-2; no clear D gene. The CDR3 runs to 15 residues. Germline CDR1 is LGHDT and CDR2 is YNNKEL (reference sequence). Trimming removed 3 bases at V and 0 bases at J, with 8 bases between. This chain's CDR3 is CASSQMAANTGELFF. The CDR3 DNA sequence: TGTGCCAGCAGCCAGATGGCGGCGAACACCGGGGAGCTGTTTTTT.

This clonotype has at least ten counts. The chain links TRBV2 to TRBJ2-3; D uncertain. V was clipped by 6 bases and J by 0 bases, with 10 bases between them. Germline loops: CDR1 SNHLY, CDR2 FYNNEI. This CDR3 comprises 14 residues. The CDR3 region is CASREWGSTDTQYF. The CDR3 DNA reads TGTGCCAGCAGAGAATGGGGTAGCACAGATACGCAGTATTTT.

This clonotype appeared many times. The chain links TRBV2 to TRBJ2-7; TRBD1 agrees at 10 bases. Looked up from germline, CDR1 is SNHLY and CDR2 is FYNNEI. With 9 bases clipped from V and 4 bases from J, the junction kept 6 bases outside the gene matches. This CDR3 region has 13 residues. The CDR3 spells CASRTGGPYEQYF. The CDR3 DNA reads as TGTGCCAGTCGGACAGGGGGTCCATACGAGCAGTACTTC.

The chain links TRBV9 to TRBJ2-7, with 9 bases lining up with TRBD1. The CDR3 totals 16 residues. V was clipped by 4 bases and J by 7 bases; unmatched bases: 15. Germline CDR1 and CDR2: SGDLS and YYNGEE. The CDR3 DNA sequence: TGTGCCAGCAGCCCCTACCGGGACAGGGTTTTGACGGAGCAGTACTTC. This codes for CASSPYRDRVLTEQYF.

This chain links TRBV28 with TRBJ2-5; D is tentatively TRBD1 or TRBD2 (7 bases each). The CDR3 is 14 amino acids. V shed 6 bases and J shed 5 bases, with 16 bases lying between them. Germline CDR1 is MDHEN and CDR2 is SYDVKM. The CDR3 here is CASRQDREGETQYF. CDR3 coding DNA: TGTGCCAGCAGACAAGACAGGGAGGGGGAGACCCAGTACTTC.

This clonotype has ten or more counts. V usage is TRBV20-1 and J usage is TRBJ2-7, with 7 bases identical to TRBD2. V was clipped by 3 bases and J by 0 bases; unmatched bases: 8. Germline lookup yields CDR1 DFQATT and CDR2 SNEGSKA (reference sequence). The CDR3 is 15 residues long. CDR3 coding DNA: TGCAGTGCTAGGGACTTAGCGGGCAACTCCTACGAGCAGTACTTC. Its translation: CSARDLAGNSYEQYF.

This clonotype came up many times. The chain links TRBV12-3 or TRBV12-4 to TRBJ2-1, with 14 bases that match TRBD2. The J call may be wrong; the DNA end is better matched by TRBJ2-5. The CDR3 runs 16 residues. CDR3 sequence: CASSLGLAGGVETQYF. CDR3 DNA sequence: TGTGCCAGCAGTTTAGGACTAGCGGGAGGGGTAGAGACCCAGTACTTC.

This clonotype came up many times. This chain connects TRBV28 to TRBJ1-6; 9 bases fit TRBD1. This CDR3 has 15 amino acids. Germline V lookup: CDR1 MDHEN, CDR2 SYDVKM. The V segment lost 5 bases and the J segment 4 bases; nucleotides outside the gene matches: 3. For the CDR3, the DNA is TGTGCCAGCAGTCTTGGGACAGGGTATAATTCACCCCTCCACTTT. Protein: CASSLGTGYNSPLHF.

This clonotype was counted ten times or more. The chain recombines TRBV5-1 with TRBJ2-7, with 15 bases matching TRBD2. This CDR3 region has 20 residues. The trim removed 3 bases at V and 5 bases at J, leaving 18 bases unmatched. CDR1 and CDR2 (germline): SGHRS, YFSETQ. CDR3 sequence: CASSWPRTSGRAKRADEQYF. The CDR3 bases are TGCGCCAGCAGCTGGCCGAGGACTAGCGGGAGGGCCAAAAGGGCGGACGAGCAGTACTTC.

On this clonotype: This may be a read error, as it is one base from a much larger clone. The chain combines TRBV2 with TRBJ1-1; the D is unclear. V shed 8 bases and J shed 0 bases, with 4 bases lying between them. The CDR3 spans 11 residues. CDR1 SNHLY and CDR2 FYNNEI come from the germline V gene. CDR3 nucleotide sequence: TGTGCCAGCTGGATGAACACTGAAGCTTTCTTT. The encoded protein is CASWMNTEAFF.

This clonotype was recorded many times. The chain recombines TRBV5-1 with TRBJ2-3; D ambiguous. V dropped 0 bases and J dropped 5 bases, with 13 bases sitting between them. The CDR3 sequence is 15 residues long. Per the germline V gene, CDR1 is SGHRS and CDR2 is YFSETQ. The CDR3 region has the DNA TGCGCCAGCAGCTTGGCAAGGCAGGTTGAAGATACGCAGTATTTT. It encodes CASSLARQVEDTQYF.

The CDR3, as DNA: TGTGCCAGCAGTTTAGGTTCGCTCGAGACCCAGTACTTC. This encodes CASSLGSLETQYF. The J gene is TRBJ2-5, the V gene TRBV28; D is undetermined. Germline CDR1 reads MDHEN; CDR2 reads SYDVKM. The CDR3 is made up of 13 amino acids. The germline V and J ends were trimmed by 2 bases and 5 bases, with 9 bases remaining between them.

On this clonotype itself: The junction departs from germline at one end; a sequencing error may be responsible. CDR3 in amino acids: CASSLVGVTIQPQHF. The CDR3 DNA is TGTGCCAGCAGCTTAGTTGGGGTAACCATTCAGCCCCAGCATTTT. The rearrangement links TRBV5-1 to TRBJ1-5; unclear D gene. Germline lookup yields CDR1 SGHRS and CDR2 YFSETQ. The CDR3 contains 15 residues.

This clonotype has a count of ten or more. The chain joins TRBV27 to TRBJ1-2; D is unclear. V lost 4 bases to trimming and J lost 4 bases, with 7 bases between them. This CDR3 spans 12 amino acids. CDR1 and CDR2 from the germline V gene are MNHEY and SMNVEV (reference sequence). The chain's CDR3 is CASSSRGYGYTF. DNA of the CDR3: TGTGCCAGCAGTTCCAGAGGCTATGGCTACACCTTC.

The chain couples TRBV3-1 to TRBJ2-6; D possibly corresponds to TRBD1 (6 bases). V was clipped by 2 bases and J by 0 bases, with 11 bases between them. Germline loops: CDR1 LGHDT, CDR2 YNNKEL (reference sequence). This CDR3 spans 17 amino acids. CDR3 DNA sequence: TGTGCCAGCAGCCAAAGATGGACAGACTCTGGGGCCAACGTCCTGACTTTC. As protein: CASSQRWTDSGANVLTF.

This clonotype has at least ten counts. V gene TRBV2 combines with J gene TRBJ2-5; TRBD1 matches at 7 bases. Germline-derived CDR1 and CDR2 are SNHLY and FYNNEI. The J segment lost 4 bases and the V segment lost 7 bases, leaving 6 bases of the junction unmatched. The CDR3 spans 13 residues. The CDR3 sequence: CASKKTGRETQYF. The CDR3 DNA follows: TGTGCCAGCAAAAAGACAGGGAGAGAGACCCAGTACTTC.

This clonotype was counted ten times or more. The rearrangement links TRBV28 to TRBJ2-4; weak D call: TRBD2 (6 bases). V was trimmed by 8 bases and J by 7 bases, leaving 15 bases between them. Germline CDR1 is MDHEN and CDR2 is SYDVKM. CDR3 size: 13 residues. CDR3 sequence: CASEARDFNIQYF. Written as DNA, the CDR3 is TGTGCCAGCGAAGCCAGGGACTTCAACATTCAGTACTTC.

This clonotype has at least ten counts. The chain carries TRBV11-2 and TRBJ2-5; 12 bases match TRBD2. The germline V gene encodes CDR1 SGHAT and CDR2 FQNNGV. The CDR3 extends over 17 amino acids. The V segment lost 1 base and the J segment 5 bases; nucleotides outside the gene matches: 8. CDR3 loop: CASSLGKGLAGWETQYF. CDR3 DNA: TGTGCCAGCAGCTTAGGCAAGGGACTAGCGGGTTGGGAGACCCAGTACTTC.